A single sample gave rise to the 28 T cell receptor beta chains below, sequenced in a study of OX40 agonist ivuxolimab in advanced cancers. Using immunoSEQ multiplex PCR, the repertoire was profiled, and TCRdb retains in-frame clones only, with some absent. The repertoire holds about 77,000 clones, around 90% seen once, with 6.2% in the top ten. The source was CD4+ or CD8+ T cells sorted from blood, collected in a trial of the OX40 agonist ivuxolimab. All receptors derive from an adult with an advanced solid tumor such as melanoma, head and neck, liver or kidney cancer.

The chain has TRBV2 and TRBJ2-3, with D perhaps TRBD1 or TRBD2 (6 bases each). The CDR3 extends over 14 amino acids. The germline V gene encodes CDR1 SNHLY and CDR2 FYNNEI. The V end lost 10 bases, the J end lost 4 bases, and 18 bases lay between the germline ends. The DNA of the CDR3 is TGTGCCACCCGCCCGGGGGCAGGGGCAGATACGCAGTATTTT. Amino acids: CATRPGAGADTQYF.

The chain links TRBV5-4 to TRBJ2-1; tentatively, D is TRBD2 (6 bases). CDR1 and CDR2 (germline): SGHNT, YYREEE (reference sequence). Trimming left V 4 bases short and J 5 bases short, with 16 bases between. The CDR3 covers 15 residues. CDR3 in DNA: TGTGCCAGCAGCCTCACTGGCGGGACTCACAATGAGCAGTTCTTC. Its translation is CASSLTGGTHNEQFF.

This sequence joins TRBV6-5 and TRBJ2-7; 7 bases match TRBD1. J lost 2 bases, V lost 6 bases, and 7 bases had no gene match. The germline V gene encodes CDR1 MNHEY and CDR2 SVGAGI. The CDR3 extends over 14 amino acids. The CDR3 region has the DNA TGTGCCAGCAGGGGGACAGATCTACCCTACGAGCAGTACTTC. Translating it yields CASRGTDLPYEQYF.

This chain's CDR3 is CASIQQGEAFF. The CDR3 DNA follows: TGTGCCAGCATACAACAGGGGGAAGCTTTCTTT. This chain joins TRBV28 and TRBJ1-1; 7 bases are a match to TRBD1. The V gene end was trimmed by 7 bases and the J gene end by 8 bases; junction bases not matched to a gene: 4. Germline-derived CDR1 and CDR2 are MDHEN and SYDVKM. CDR3 length: 11 residues. Drawing the rest from reference TRBV28 and TRBJ1-1, the complete variable domain is DVKVTQSSRYLVKRTGEKVFLECVQDMDHENMFWYRQDPGLGLRLIYFSYDVKMKEKGDIPEGYSVSREKKERFSLILESASTNQTSMYLCASIQQGEAFFGQGTRLTVV.

The count of this clone is one. The rearrangement joins TRBV28 to TRBJ1-4, with a possible D match to TRBD1 (5 bases). The germline V and J ends were trimmed by 6 bases and 10 bases, with 12 bases remaining between them. There are 12 residues in the CDR3. The V gene's germline CDR1 is MDHEN and CDR2 SYDVKM. The DNA for the CDR3 is TGTGCCAGCAGCTTCTTAAGGGGAAAACTGTTTTTT. This encodes CASSFLRGKLFF.

The CDR3 bases are TGTGCCTGCTACCCCCACTCTGGGGGGTCGGTGCAGTACTTC. Translation gives CACYPHSGGSVQYF. This sequence joins TRBV30 and TRBJ2-7, with D possibly being TRBD2 (6 bases). V lost 6 bases and J 9 bases, leaving 24 bases between the germline ends. Germline values: CDR1 GTSNPN, CDR2 SVGIG (reference sequence). The CDR3 loop spans 14 amino acids.

The chain carries TRBV5-1 and TRBJ2-7, with 12 positions matching TRBD1. Germline-derived CDR1 and CDR2 are SGHRS and YFSETQ. V dropped 3 bases and J dropped 5; count of bases not matched to a gene: 3. The CDR3 loop spans 14 amino acids. CDR3 DNA: TGCGCCAGCAGCTCGGGGGACAGGGGGCACGAGCAGTACTTC. Amino acids: CASSSGDRGHEQYF.

The chain recombines TRBV2 with TRBJ1-3, with unresolved D. The V gene lost 4 bases and the J gene lost 4 bases, with 14 bases spanning the gap. Germline V CDR1 and CDR2: SNHLY, FYNNEI. The CDR3 consists of 15 residues. The CDR3 region has the DNA TGTGCCAGCAGTGGTAAAGGGTTGGGAGGAAACACCATATATTTT. Its translation is CASSGKGLGGNTIYF.

J is TRBJ1-2 and V is TRBV19; 8 nucleotides line up with TRBD1. CDR1 is LNHDA and CDR2 is SQIVND in the germline V gene (reference sequence). The CDR3 contains 15 residues. With 7 bases clipped from V and 4 bases from J, the junction kept 11 bases outside the gene matches. CDR3 protein: CASMGRRGLGYGYTF. The CDR3 nucleotides read TGTGCCAGTATGGGACGCAGGGGGCTTGGCTATGGCTACACCTTC.

In this sample, this clone turned up once. The chain couples TRBV7-2 to TRBJ2-7, with 8 bases fitting TRBD2. The CDR3 runs 14 residues. Trimming at V came to 5 bases and at J to 3 bases, leaving 6 bases not matched to a gene. Germline CDR1 is SGHTA and CDR2 is FQGNSA. CDR3 amino acids: CASSASGGYYEQYF. The DNA for the CDR3 is TGTGCCAGCAGCGCCAGCGGGGGTTACTACGAGCAGTACTTC.

The V call is TRBV28, the J call TRBJ2-5, with 7 bases identical to TRBD1. The trim removed 6 bases at V and 4 bases at J, leaving 23 bases unmatched. In germline, CDR1 is MDHEN, CDR2 SYDVKM. CDR3 size: 19 residues. Here the CDR3 DNA reads TGTGCCAGCAGAAGTCATGGCTTAGGGGGCGGCAAGGGGCGAGAGACCCAGTACTTC. Translated, it gives CASRSHGLGGGKGRETQYF.

The rearrangement joins TRBV6-1 to TRBJ2-1, with 7 nucleotides matching TRBD1. CDR3 length: 14 amino acids. V was pared by 6 bases and J by 2 bases, with 4 bases of the junction left unmatched. CDR1 and CDR2 from the germline V gene are MNHNS and SASEGT. In nucleotides, the CDR3 is TGTGCCAGCAGGGAGACAGGGCCCTACAATGAGCAGTTCTTC. It is translated as CASRETGPYNEQFF.

The chain combines TRBV27 with TRBJ1-5; no firm D call. CDR1 is MNHEY, CDR2 SMNVEV, per germline (reference sequence). The germline V and J ends were trimmed by 7 bases and 5 bases, with 12 bases remaining between them. This CDR3 has 13 residues. The CDR3 DNA sequence: TGTGCCAGCAAACTTATGGTCGATCAGCCCCAGCATTTT. Translation: CASKLMVDQPQHF.

V is TRBV6-5 and J is TRBJ2-2; TRBD2 might be the D (5 bases). CDR3 length: 13 residues. Germline CDR1 is MNHEY and CDR2 is SVGAGI. V dropped 6 bases and J dropped 4 bases, with 9 bases sitting between them. The CDR3 reads CASRTTFTGELFF. The DNA of the CDR3 is TGTGCCAGCAGGACTACCTTCACCGGGGAGCTGTTTTTT.

This clone was counted once. The chain employs TRBV11-2 and TRBJ2-1, with 9 bases that match TRBD2. The trim removed 6 bases at V and 7 bases at J, leaving 4 bases unmatched. This CDR3 contains 13 residues. Germline CDR1 is SGHAT and CDR2 is FQNNGV. As DNA, the CDR3 is TGTGCCAGCAGGGCGGGGGGGCGGAATGAGCAGTTCTTC. This codes for CASRAGGRNEQFF.

This rearrangement joins TRBV28 to TRBJ1-2; 9 bases are a match to TRBD1. This CDR3 region has 14 residues. Germline loops: CDR1 MDHEN, CDR2 SYDVKM. Trimming cost V 3 bases and J 8 bases; bases outside gene matches: 7. The CDR3: CASSFRDRVEGYTF. DNA of the CDR3: TGTGCCAGCAGTTTCCGGGACAGGGTAGAGGGCTACACCTTC.

The V call is TRBV5-6, the J call TRBJ1-2; no definite D call. In germline, CDR1 is SGHDT, CDR2 YYEEEE. Deletions cut 0 bases from V and 8 bases from J, with 8 bases between. CDR3 size: 12 residues. The CDR3 nucleotides read TGTGCCAGCAGCTTGGTAGGGCCCGGCTACACCTTC. As protein: CASSLVGPGYTF.

V and J are TRBV6-5 and TRBJ2-3, with 7 positions matching TRBD1. CDR1 is MNHEY, CDR2 SVGAGI, per germline. Trimming removed 6 bases from V and 3 bases from J; junction bases left unmatched: 6. The length of the CDR3 is 14 residues. CDR3 nucleotide sequence: TGTGCCAGCAGGCACCACAGGGGAACAGATACGCAGTATTTT. This sequence encodes CASRHHRGTDTQYF.

The chain carries TRBV7-2 and TRBJ2-7; the D call may be TRBD1 or TRBD2 (5 bases each). The V gene lost 3 bases and the J gene lost 0 bases, with 9 bases spanning the gap. Germline V CDR1 and CDR2: SGHTA, FQGNSA. This CDR3 has 14 amino acids. The CDR3 DNA reads TGTGCCAGCAGCTTGGGGGTTTTCTCCTACGAGCAGTACTTC. As protein: CASSLGVFSYEQYF.

V gene TRBV28 combines with J gene TRBJ1-1; maybe TRBD1 (6 bases). Germline CDR1 is MDHEN and CDR2 is SYDVKM. V was cut by 5 bases and J by 7 bases, with 20 bases left in between. The CDR3 covers 15 residues. The CDR3 region has the DNA TGTGCCAGCAGTCCACTCCCTGCGGGGGCGGTTGAAGCTTTCTTT. Its protein product is CASSPLPAGAVEAFF.

The chain links TRBV7-2 to TRBJ2-1, with D unresolved. This CDR3 has 13 amino acids. Per the germline V gene, CDR1 is SGHTA and CDR2 is FQGNSA. V gave up 1 base and J gave up 5 bases, with 6 bases separating them. The CDR3 sequence is CASSLVGHNEQFF. The CDR3 DNA sequence: TGTGCCAGCAGCTTAGTAGGGCACAATGAGCAGTTCTTC. The full variable domain, with the rest looked up from reference TRBV7-2 and TRBJ2-1, is GAGVSQSPSNKVTEKGKDVELRCDPISGHTALYWYRQSLGQGLEFLIYFQGNSAPDKSGLPSDRFSAERTGGSVSTLTIQRTQQEDSAVYLCASSLVGHNEQFFGPGTRLTVL.

The chain joins TRBV5-1 to TRBJ2-5; TRBD2 matches 13 bases. The germline V gene encodes CDR1 SGHRS and CDR2 YFSETQ. The CDR3 totals 17 residues. J lost 11 bases, V lost 0 bases, and 13 bases had no gene match. DNA for the CDR3: TGCGCCAGCAGCTTGGCTGTGAAAGGACTAGCGGGGGACAGGCAGTACTTC. Its translation: CASSLAVKGLAGDRQYF.

This chain uses TRBV6-5 with TRBJ1-1; maybe TRBD1 (5 bases). V lost 0 bases to trimming and J lost 4 bases, with 9 bases between them. CDR3 length equals 14 residues. The V gene's germline CDR1 is MNHEY and CDR2 SVGAGI. The CDR3 sequence: CASSYSRGGTEAFF. For the CDR3, the DNA is TGTGCCAGCAGTTACTCGAGGGGCGGCACTGAAGCTTTCTTT.

CDR3: CASSFWDLGTEAFF. The CDR3, as DNA: TGCGCCAGCAGCTTTTGGGACCTAGGTACTGAAGCTTTCTTT. J is TRBJ1-1 and V is TRBV5-1; possible D gene TRBD1, 5 bases. The V and J ends lost 2 bases and 5 bases respectively, with 13 bases between them. CDR3 length equals 14 residues. Germline V gene sequence: CDR1 SGHRS, CDR2 YFSETQ.

This clone came up many times. The chain employs TRBV30 and TRBJ1-1, with D possibly TRBD1 on 5 matching bases. Germline assignment: CDR1 GTSNPN and CDR2 SVGIG (reference sequence). Trimming removed 0 bases at V and 4 bases at J, with 9 bases between. The CDR3 loop spans 13 amino acids. This chain's CDR3 is CAWSVKGATEAFF. The CDR3, as DNA: TGTGCCTGGAGTGTAAAAGGGGCCACTGAAGCTTTCTTT.

This rearrangement joins TRBV2 to TRBJ2-5; TRBD1 matches 9 bases. The trim removed 5 bases at V and 4 bases at J, leaving 5 bases unmatched. Germline-derived CDR1 and CDR2 are SNHLY and FYNNEI. The CDR3 covers 14 residues. CDR3 residues: CASSQTGGGETQYF. The CDR3 DNA is TGTGCCAGCAGTCAAACAGGGGGCGGAGAGACCCAGTACTTC.

V is TRBV4-1 and J is TRBJ2-3, with D maybe TRBD2 (6 bases). The germline V gene has CDR1 MGHRA and CDR2 YSYEKL. Deletions cut 0 bases from V and 0 bases from J, with 10 bases between. The CDR3 has 16 amino acids. The DNA for the CDR3 is TGCGCCAGCAGCCAAGACCCGGGACTTAGCACAGATACGCAGTATTTT. Protein product: CASSQDPGLSTDTQYF.

This clone appeared a single time. The genes are TRBV29-1 and TRBJ2-5, with 10 positions matching TRBD1. Looked up from germline, CDR1 is SQVTM and CDR2 is ANQGSEA. This CDR3 contains 15 residues. Germline trimming cut 7 bases from V and 2 bases from J; bases unmatched to any gene: 10. In DNA, the CDR3 is TGCAGCGCTCAATCGGGACAGGGGTCTCAAGAGACCCAGTACTTC. Translating gives CSAQSGQGSQETQYF.